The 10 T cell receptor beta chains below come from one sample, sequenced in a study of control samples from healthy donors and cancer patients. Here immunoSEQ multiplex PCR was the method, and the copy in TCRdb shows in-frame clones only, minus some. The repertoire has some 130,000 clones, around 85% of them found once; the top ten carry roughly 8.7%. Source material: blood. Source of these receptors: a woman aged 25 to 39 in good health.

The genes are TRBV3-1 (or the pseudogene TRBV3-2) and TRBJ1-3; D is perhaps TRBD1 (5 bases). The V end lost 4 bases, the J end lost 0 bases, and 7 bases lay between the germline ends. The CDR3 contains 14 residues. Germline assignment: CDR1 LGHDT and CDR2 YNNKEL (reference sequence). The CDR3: CASSPGTSGNTIYF. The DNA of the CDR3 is TGTGCCAGCAGCCCAGGGACCTCTGGAAACACCATATATTTT.

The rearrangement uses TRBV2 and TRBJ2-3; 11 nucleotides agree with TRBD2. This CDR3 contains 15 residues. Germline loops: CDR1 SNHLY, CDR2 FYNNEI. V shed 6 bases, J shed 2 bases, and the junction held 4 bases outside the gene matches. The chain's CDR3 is CASRKLAGVTDTQYF. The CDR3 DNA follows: TGTGCCAGCAGGAAACTAGCGGGAGTCACAGATACGCAGTATTTT.

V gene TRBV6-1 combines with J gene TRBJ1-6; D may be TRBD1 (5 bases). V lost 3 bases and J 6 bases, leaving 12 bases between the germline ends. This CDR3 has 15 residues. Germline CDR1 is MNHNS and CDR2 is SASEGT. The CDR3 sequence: CASSDRGSSNSPLHF. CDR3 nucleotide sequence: TGTGCCAGCAGTGATAGGGGCAGTAGTAATTCACCCCTCCACTTT.

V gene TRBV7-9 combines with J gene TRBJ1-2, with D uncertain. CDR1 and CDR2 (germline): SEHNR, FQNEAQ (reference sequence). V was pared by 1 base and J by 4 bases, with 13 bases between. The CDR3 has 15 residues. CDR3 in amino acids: CASSLVGGQLYGYTF. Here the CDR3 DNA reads TGTGCCAGCAGCTTAGTTGGTGGCCAGCTCTATGGCTACACCTTC.

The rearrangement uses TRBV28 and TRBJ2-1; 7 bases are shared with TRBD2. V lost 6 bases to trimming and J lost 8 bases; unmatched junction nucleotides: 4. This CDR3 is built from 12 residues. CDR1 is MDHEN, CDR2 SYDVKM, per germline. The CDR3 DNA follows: TGTGCCAGCAGCGGACTAGTCCATGAGCAGTTCTTC. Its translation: CASSGLVHEQFF.

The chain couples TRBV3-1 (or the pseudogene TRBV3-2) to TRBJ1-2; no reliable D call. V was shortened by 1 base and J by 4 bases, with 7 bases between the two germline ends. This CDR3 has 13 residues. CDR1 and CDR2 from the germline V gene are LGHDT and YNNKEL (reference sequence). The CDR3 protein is CASSQGTAYGYTF. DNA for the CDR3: TGTGCCAGCAGCCAAGGTACAGCCTATGGCTACACCTTC.

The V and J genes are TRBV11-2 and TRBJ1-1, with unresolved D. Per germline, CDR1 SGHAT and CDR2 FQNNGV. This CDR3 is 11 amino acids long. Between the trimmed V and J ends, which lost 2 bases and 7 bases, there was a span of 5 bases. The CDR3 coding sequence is TGTGCCAGCAGCTTAAAGAATGAAGCTTTCTTT. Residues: CASSLKNEAFF.

CDR3 protein: CASSQGQVLNQPQHF. CDR3 DNA: TGTGCCAGTAGTCAGGGACAGGTCCTCAATCAGCCCCAGCATTTT. The chain is built from TRBV19 and TRBJ1-5; the match to TRBD1 covers 8 bases. J gave up 3 bases and V 5 bases, and 6 bases lay outside the gene matches. The length of the CDR3 is 15 residues. Germline CDR1 reads LNHDA; CDR2 reads SQIVND (reference sequence).

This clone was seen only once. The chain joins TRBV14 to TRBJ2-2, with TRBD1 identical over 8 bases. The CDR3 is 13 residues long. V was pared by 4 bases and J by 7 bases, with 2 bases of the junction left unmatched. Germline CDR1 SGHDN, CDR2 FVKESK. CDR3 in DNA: TGTGCCAGCAGCCGACAGGGGATCGGGGAGCTGTTTTTT. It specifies CASSRQGIGELFF.

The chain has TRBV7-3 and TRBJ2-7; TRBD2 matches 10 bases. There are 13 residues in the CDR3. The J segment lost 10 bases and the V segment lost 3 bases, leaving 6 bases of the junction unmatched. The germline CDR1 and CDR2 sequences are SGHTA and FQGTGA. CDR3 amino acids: CASSLTSGRAQYF. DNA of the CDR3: TGTGCCAGCAGCTTGACTAGCGGGCGGGCACAGTACTTC.